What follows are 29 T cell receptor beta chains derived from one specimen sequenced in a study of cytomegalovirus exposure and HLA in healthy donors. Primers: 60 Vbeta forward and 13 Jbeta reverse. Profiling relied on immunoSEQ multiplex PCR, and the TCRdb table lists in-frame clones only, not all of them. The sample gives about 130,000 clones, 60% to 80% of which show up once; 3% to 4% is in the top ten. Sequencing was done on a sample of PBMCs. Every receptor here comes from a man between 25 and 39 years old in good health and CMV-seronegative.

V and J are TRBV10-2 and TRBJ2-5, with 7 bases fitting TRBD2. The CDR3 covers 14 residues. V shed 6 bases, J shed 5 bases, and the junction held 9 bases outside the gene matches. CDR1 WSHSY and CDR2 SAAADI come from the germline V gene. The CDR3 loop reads CASSRTRSRETQYF. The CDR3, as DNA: TGCGCCAGCAGCCGGACTAGGAGTAGGGAGACCCAGTACTTC.

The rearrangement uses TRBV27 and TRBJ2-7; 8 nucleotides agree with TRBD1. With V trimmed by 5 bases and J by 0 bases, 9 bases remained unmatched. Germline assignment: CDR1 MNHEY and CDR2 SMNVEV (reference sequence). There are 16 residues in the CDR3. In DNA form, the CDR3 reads TGTGCCAGCAGTATCGGACAGGGTAGTGGCTCCTACGAGCAGTACTTC. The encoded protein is CASSIGQGSGSYEQYF.

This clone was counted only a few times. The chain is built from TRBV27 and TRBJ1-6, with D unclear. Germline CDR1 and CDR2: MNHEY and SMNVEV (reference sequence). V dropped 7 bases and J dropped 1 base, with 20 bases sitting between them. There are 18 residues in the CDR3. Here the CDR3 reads CASTALGPGGSYNSPLHF. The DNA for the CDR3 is TGTGCCAGCACCGCCCTCGGTCCGGGAGGATCCTATAATTCACCCCTCCACTTT.

CDR3 amino acids: CASSRPGQSYEQYF. CDR3 coding DNA: TGCGCCAGCAGTAGACCGGGACAGTCCTACGAGCAGTACTTC. V gene TRBV5-1 combines with J gene TRBJ2-7, with 7 bases aligning to TRBD1. Germline loops: CDR1 SGHRS, CDR2 YFSETQ. The CDR3 is 14 residues long. Unmatched junction bases numbered 6, after V lost 5 bases and J lost 1 base.

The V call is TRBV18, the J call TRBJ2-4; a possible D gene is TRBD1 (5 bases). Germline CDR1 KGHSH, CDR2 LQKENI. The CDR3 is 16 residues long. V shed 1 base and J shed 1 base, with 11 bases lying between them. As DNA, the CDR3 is TGTGCCAGCTCACCACGCAGGGATAGGGCCAAAAACATTCAGTACTTC. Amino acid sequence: CASSPRRDRAKNIQYF. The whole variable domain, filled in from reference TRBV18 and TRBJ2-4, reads NAGVMQNPRHLVRRRGQEARLRCSPMKGHSHVYWYRQLPEEGLKFMVYLQKENIIDESGMPKERFSAEFPKEGPSILRIQQVVRGDSAAYFCASSPRRDRAKNIQYFGAGTRLSVL.

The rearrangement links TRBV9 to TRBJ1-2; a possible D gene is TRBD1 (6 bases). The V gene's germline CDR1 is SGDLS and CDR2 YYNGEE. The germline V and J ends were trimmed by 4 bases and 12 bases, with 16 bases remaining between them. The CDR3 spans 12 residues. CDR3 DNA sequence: TGTGCCAGCAGCCCCGTGAGGGGGATGGACACCTTC. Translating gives CASSPVRGMDTF.

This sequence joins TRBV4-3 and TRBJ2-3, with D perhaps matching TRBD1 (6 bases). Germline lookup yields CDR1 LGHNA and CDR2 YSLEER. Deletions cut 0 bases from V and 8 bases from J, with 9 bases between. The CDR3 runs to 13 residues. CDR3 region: CASSQDRGGTQYF. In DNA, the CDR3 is TGCGCCAGCAGCCAAGATCGAGGGGGTACGCAGTATTTT.

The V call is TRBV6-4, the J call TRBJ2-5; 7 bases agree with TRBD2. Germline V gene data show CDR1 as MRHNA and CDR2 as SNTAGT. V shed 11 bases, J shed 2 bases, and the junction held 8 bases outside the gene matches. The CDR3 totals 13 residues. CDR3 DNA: TGTGCCGCCAGGGAGGGTAGGCAAGAGACCCAGTACTTC. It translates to CAAREGRQETQYF.

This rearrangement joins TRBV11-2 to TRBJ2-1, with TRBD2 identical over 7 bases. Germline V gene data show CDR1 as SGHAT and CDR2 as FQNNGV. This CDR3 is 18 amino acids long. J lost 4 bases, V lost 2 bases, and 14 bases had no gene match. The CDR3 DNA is TGTGCCAGCAGCTTATTCATTCCCCGTCGCGGGGGTTACAATGAGCAGTTCTTC. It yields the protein CASSLFIPRRGGYNEQFF.

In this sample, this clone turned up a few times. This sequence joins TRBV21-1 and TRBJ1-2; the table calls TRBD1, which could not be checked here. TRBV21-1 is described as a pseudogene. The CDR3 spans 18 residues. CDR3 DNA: TGTGCCAGCAGCTCTCCCCCGGGACCCAGGGGAGCTAACTATGGCTACACCTTC. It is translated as CASSSPPGPRGANYGYTF.

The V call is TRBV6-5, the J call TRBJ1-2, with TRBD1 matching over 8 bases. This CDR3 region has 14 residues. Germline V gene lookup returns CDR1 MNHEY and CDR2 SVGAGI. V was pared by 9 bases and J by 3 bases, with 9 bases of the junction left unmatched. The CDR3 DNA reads TGTGCCAGTCTGTCCCCAGGGGGCCACTATGGCTACACCTTC. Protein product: CASLSPGGHYGYTF.

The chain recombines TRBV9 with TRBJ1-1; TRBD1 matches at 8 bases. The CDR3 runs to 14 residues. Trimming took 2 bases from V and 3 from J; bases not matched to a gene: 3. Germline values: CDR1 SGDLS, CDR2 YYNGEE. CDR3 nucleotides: TGTGCCAGCAGCGTTACAGGGGGGGACACTGAAGCTTTCTTT. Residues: CASSVTGGDTEAFF.

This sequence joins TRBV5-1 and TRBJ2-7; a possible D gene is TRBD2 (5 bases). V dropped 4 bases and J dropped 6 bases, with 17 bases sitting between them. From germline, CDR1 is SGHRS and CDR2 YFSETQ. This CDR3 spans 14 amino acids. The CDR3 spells CASSPSRGIREQYF. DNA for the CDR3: TGCGCCAGCAGCCCCTCACGGGGTATCCGCGAGCAGTACTTC.

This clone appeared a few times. CDR3 in amino acids: CASSTGTRDAETQYF. Here the CDR3 DNA reads TGTGCCAGCAGTACCGGGACTAGAGATGCCGAGACCCAGTACTTC. The chain joins TRBV6-6 to TRBJ2-5; 8 bases align to TRBD2. Trimming cost V 5 bases and J 5 bases; bases outside gene matches: 10. CDR1 is MNHNY and CDR2 is SVGAGI in the germline V gene (reference sequence). The CDR3 sequence is 15 residues long.

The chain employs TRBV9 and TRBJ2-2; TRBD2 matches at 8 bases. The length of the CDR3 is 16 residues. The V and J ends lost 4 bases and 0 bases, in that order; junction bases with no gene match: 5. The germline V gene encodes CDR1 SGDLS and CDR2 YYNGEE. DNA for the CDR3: TGTGCCAGCAGCCCCCGGGGGGGTCCGAACACCGGGGAGCTGTTTTTT. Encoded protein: CASSPRGGPNTGELFF.

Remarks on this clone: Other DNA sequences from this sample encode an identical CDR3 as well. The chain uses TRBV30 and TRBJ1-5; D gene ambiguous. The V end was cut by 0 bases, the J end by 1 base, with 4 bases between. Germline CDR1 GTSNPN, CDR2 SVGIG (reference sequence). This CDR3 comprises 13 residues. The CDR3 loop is CAWSVQSNQPQHF. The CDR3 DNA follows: TGTGCCTGGAGTGTACAAAGCAATCAGCCCCAGCATTTT. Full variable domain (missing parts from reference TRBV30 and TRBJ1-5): SQTIHQWPATLVQPVGSPLSLECTVEGTSNPNLYWYRQAAGRGLQLLFYSVGIGQISSEVPQNLSASRPQDRQFILSSKKLLLSDSGFYLCAWSVQSNQPQHFGDGTRLSIL.

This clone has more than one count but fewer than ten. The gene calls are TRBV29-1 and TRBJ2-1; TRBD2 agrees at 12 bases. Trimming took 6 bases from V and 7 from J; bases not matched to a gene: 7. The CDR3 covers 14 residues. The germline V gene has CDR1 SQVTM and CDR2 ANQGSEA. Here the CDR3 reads CSVALAGGRNEQFF. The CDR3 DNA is TGCAGCGTCGCACTAGCGGGGGGCCGGAATGAGCAGTTCTTC.

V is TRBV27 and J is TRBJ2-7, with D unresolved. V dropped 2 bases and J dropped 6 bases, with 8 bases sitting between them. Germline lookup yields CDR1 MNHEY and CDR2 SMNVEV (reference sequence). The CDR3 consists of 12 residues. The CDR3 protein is CASSLLGSEQYF. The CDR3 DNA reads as TGTGCCAGCAGTTTACTAGGTAGCGAGCAGTACTTC.

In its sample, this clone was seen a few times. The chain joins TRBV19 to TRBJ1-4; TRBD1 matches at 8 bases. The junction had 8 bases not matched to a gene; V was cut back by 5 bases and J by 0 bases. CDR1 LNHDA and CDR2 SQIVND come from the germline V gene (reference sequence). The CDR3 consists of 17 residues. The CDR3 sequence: CASSFSGGSSTNEKLFF. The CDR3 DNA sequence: TGTGCCAGTAGTTTCTCAGGGGGCTCCTCAACTAATGAAAAACTGTTTTTT. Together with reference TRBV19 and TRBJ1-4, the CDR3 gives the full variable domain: DGGITQSPKYLFRKEGQNVTLSCEQNLNHDAMYWYRQDPGQGLRLIYYSQIVNDFQKGDIAEGYSVSREKKESFPLTVTSAQKNPTAFYLCASSFSGGSSTNEKLFFGSGTQLSVL.

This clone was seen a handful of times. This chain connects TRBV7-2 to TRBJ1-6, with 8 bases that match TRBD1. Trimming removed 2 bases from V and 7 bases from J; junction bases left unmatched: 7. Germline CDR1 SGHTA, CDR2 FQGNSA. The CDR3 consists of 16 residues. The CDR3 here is CASSLRPGGSNSPLHF. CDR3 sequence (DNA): TGTGCCAGCAGCTTACGTCCAGGGGGCTCGAATTCACCCCTCCACTTT.

CDR3 sequence: CASSPGRGPAYEQYF. The CDR3 coding sequence is TGTGCCAGCAGCCCCGGGCGGGGGCCAGCCTACGAGCAGTACTTC. The rearrangement links TRBV11-1 to TRBJ2-7; D is possibly TRBD2 (7 bases). The V end lost 5 bases, the J end lost 2 bases, and 16 bases lay between the germline ends. Germline V lookup: CDR1 SGHAT, CDR2 FQDESV (reference sequence). The CDR3 covers 15 residues. The variable domain in full, with the rest retrieved from reference TRBV11-1 and TRBJ2-7, is EAEVAQSPRYKITEKSQAVAFWCDPISGHATLYWYRQILGQGPELLVQFQDESVVDDSQLPKDRFSAERLKGVDSTLKIQPAELGDSAMYLCASSPGRGPAYEQYFGPGTRLTVT.

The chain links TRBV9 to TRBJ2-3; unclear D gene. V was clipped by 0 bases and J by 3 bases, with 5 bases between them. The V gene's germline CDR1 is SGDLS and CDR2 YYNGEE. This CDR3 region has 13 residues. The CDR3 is CASSVGYTDTQYF. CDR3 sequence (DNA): TGTGCCAGCAGCGTAGGCTATACAGATACGCAGTATTTT.

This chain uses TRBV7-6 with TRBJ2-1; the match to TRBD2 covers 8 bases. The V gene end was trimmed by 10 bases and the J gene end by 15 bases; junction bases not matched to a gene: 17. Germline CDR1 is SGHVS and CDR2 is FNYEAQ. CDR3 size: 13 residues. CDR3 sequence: CATGQQRGTGVFF. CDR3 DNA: TGTGCCACAGGCCAGCAGCGGGGGACGGGGGTGTTCTTC.

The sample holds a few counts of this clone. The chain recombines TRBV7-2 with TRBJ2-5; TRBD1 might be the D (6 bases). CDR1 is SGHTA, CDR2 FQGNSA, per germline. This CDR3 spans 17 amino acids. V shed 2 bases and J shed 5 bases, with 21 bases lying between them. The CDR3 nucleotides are TGTGCCAGCAGCTTACGGTGGGGGCTGAGATTCCGGGAGACCCAGTACTTC. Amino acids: CASSLRWGLRFRETQYF.

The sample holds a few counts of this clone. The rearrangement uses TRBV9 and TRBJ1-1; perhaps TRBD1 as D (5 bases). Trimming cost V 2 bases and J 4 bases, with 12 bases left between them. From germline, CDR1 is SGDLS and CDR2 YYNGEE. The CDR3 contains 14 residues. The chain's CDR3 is CASSVWGVGTEAFF. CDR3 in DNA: TGTGCCAGCAGCGTTTGGGGGGTTGGCACTGAAGCTTTCTTT.

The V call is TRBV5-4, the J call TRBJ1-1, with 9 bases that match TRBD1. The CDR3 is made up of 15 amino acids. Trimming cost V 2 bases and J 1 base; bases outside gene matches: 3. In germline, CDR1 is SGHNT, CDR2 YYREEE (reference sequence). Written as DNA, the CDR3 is TGTGCCAGCAGCTTCCGGGACAGGGAGAACACTGAAGCTTTCTTT. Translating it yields CASSFRDRENTEAFF.

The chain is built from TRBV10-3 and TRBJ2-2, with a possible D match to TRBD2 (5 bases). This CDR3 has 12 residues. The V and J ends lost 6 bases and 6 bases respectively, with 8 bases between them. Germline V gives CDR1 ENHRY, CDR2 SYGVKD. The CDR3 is CAIRTGSGELFF. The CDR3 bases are TGTGCCATCAGGACGGGATCCGGGGAGCTGTTTTTT.

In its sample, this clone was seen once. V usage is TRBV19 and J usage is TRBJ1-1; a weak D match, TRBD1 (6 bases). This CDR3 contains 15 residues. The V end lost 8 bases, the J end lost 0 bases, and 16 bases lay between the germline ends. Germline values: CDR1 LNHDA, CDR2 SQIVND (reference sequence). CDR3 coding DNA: TGTGCCAGTTGGGGGGGGCTAAGCATGAACACTGAAGCTTTCTTT. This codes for CASWGGLSMNTEAFF.

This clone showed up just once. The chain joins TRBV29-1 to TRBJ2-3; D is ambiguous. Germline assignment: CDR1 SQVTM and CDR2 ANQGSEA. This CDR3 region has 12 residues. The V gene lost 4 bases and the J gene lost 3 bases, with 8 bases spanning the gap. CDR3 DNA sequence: TGCAGCGTTGCCGCGTATACAGATACGCAGTATTTT. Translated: CSVAAYTDTQYF.